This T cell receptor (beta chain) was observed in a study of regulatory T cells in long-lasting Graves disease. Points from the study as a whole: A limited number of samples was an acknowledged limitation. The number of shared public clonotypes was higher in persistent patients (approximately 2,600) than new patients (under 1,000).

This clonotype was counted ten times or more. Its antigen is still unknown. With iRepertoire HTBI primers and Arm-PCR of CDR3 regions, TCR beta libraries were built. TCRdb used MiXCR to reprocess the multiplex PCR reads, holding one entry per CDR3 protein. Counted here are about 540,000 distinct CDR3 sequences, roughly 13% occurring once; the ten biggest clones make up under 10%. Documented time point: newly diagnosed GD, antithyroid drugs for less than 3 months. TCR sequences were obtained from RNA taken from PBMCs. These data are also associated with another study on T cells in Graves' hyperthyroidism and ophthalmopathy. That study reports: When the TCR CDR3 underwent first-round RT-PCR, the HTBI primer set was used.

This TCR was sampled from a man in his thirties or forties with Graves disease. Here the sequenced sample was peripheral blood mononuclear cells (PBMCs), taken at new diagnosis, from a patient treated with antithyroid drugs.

The CDR3 loop reads CATSDPGRKHEQFF. For the CDR3, the DNA is TGTGCCACCAGTGATCCCGGACGTAAACATGAGCAGTTCTTC. V usage is TRBV24-1 and J usage is TRBJ2-1; D call uncertain. The CDR3 sequence is 14 residues long. Trimming pared 3 bases from V and 8 bases from J, leaving 13 bases between. Germline V gene sequence: CDR1 KGHDR, CDR2 SFDVKD.